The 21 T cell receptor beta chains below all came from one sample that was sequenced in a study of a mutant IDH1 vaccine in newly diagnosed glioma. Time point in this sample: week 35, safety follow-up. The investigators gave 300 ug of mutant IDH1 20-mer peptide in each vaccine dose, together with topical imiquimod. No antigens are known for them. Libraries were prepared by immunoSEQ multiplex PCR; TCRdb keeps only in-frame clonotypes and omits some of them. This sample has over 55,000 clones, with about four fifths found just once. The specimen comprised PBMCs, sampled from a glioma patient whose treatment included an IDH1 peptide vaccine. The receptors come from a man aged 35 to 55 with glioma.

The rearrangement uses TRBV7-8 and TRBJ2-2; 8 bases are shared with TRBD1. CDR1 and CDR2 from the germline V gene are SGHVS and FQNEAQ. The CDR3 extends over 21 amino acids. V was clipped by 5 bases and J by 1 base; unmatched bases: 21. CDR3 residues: CASSLYPGTGGQGWNTGELFF. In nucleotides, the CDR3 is TGTGCCAGCAGCCTCTATCCCGGGACAGGTGGACAGGGTTGGAACACCGGGGAGCTGTTTTTT.

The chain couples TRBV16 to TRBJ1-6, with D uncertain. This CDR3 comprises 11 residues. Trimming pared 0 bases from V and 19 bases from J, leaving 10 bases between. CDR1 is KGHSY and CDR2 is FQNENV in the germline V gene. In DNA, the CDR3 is TGTGCCAGCAGCCAATCACCGCATTTACACTTT. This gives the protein CASSQSPHLHF.

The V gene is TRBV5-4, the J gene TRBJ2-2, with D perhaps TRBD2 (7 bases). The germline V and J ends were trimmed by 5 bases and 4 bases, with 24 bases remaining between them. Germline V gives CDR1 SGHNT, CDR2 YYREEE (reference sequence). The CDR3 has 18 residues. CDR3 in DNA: TGTGCCAGCAGACGGACGGGGGGCGGGCTTATAGGCACCGGGGAGCTGTTTTTT. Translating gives CASRRTGGGLIGTGELFF. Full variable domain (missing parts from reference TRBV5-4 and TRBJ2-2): ETGVTQSPTHLIKTRGQQVTLRCSSQSGHNTVSWYQQALGQGPQFIFQYYREEENGRGNFPPRFSGLQFPNYSSELNVNALELDDSALYLCASRRTGGGLIGTGELFFGEGSRLTVL.

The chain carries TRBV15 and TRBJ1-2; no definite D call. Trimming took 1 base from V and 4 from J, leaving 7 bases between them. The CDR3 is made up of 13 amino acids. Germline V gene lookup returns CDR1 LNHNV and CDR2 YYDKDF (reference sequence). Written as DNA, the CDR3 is TGTGCCACCAGCAGAGTAGACGCCTATGGCTACACCTTC. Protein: CATSRVDAYGYTF.

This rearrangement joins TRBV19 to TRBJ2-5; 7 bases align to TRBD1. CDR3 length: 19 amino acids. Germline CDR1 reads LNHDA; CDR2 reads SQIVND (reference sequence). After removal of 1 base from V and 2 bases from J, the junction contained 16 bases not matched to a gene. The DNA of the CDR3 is TGTGCCAGTAGTATAGTAGGGGTTTCGGGACAGTACCCACAAGAGACCCAGTACTTC. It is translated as CASSIVGVSGQYPQETQYF.

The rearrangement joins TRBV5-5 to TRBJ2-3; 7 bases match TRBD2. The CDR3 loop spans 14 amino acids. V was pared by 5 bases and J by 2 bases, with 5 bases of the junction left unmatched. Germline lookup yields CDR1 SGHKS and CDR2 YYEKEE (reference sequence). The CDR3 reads CASRSGTSTDTQYF. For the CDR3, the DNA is TGTGCCAGCAGGAGCGGGACCTCCACAGATACGCAGTATTTT.

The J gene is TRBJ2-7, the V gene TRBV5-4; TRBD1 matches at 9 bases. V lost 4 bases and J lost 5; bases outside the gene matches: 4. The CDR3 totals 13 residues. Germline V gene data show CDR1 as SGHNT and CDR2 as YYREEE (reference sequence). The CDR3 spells CASSLQGANEQYF. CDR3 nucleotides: TGTGCCAGCAGCCTACAGGGGGCCAACGAGCAGTACTTC.

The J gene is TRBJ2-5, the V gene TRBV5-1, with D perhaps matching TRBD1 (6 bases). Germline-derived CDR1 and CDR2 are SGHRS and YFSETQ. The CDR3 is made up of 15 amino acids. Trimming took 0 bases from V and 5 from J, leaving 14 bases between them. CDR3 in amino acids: CASSLEGGISETQYF. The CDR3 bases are TGCGCCAGCAGCTTGGAAGGGGGAATAAGTGAGACCCAGTACTTC.

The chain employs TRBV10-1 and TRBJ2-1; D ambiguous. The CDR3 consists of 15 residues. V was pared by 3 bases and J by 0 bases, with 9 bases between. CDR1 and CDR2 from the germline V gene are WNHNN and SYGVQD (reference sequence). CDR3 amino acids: CASSDVSSSYNEQFF. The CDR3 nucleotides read TGCGCCAGCAGTGATGTTTCTAGCTCCTACAATGAGCAGTTCTTC.

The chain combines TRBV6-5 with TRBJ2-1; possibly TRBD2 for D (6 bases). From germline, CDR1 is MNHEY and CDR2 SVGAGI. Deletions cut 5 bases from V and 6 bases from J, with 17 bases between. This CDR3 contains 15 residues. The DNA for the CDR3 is TGTGCCAGCAGTCCTACTAGCCCCATCAGCAATGAGCAGTTCTTC. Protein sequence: CASSPTSPISNEQFF.

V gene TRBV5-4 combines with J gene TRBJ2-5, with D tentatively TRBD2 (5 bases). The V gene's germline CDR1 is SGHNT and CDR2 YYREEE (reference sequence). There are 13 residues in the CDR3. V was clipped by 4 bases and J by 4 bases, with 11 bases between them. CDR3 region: CASSPGVLETQYF. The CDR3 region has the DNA TGTGCCAGCAGCCCCGGGGTCCTAGAGACCCAGTACTTC.

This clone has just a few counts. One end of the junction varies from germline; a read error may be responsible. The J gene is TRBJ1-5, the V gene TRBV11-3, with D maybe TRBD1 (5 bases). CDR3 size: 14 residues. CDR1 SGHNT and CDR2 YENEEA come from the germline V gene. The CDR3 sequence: CATSGEGLNQPQHF. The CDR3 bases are TGTGCCACCAGCGGGGAGGGACTCAATCAGCCCCAGCATTTT.

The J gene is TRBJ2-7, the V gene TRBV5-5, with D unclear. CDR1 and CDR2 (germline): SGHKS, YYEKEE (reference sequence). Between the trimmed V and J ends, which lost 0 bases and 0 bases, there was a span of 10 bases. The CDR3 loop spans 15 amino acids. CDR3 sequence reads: CASSLVPAYSYEQYF. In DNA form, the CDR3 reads TGTGCCAGCAGCTTGGTGCCAGCCTACTCCTACGAGCAGTACTTC.

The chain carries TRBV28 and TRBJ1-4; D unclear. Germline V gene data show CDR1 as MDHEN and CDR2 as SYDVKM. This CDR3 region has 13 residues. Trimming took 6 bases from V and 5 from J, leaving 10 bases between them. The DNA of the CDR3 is TGTGCCAGCAGGGGCTTCGGGAATGAAAAACTGTTTTTT. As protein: CASRGFGNEKLFF.

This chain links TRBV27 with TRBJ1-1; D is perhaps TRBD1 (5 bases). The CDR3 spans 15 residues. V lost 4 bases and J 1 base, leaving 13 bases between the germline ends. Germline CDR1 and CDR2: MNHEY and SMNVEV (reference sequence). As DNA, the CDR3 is TGTGCCAGCAGTTCCACCGGGGCGCCGAACACTGAAGCTTTCTTT. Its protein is CASSSTGAPNTEAFF.

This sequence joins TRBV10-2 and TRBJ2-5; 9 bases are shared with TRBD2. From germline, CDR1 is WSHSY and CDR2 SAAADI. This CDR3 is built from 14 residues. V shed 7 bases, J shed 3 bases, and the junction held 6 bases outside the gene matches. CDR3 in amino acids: CASKAGGPKETQYF. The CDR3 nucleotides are TGCGCCAGCAAGGCGGGGGGGCCGAAAGAGACCCAGTACTTC.

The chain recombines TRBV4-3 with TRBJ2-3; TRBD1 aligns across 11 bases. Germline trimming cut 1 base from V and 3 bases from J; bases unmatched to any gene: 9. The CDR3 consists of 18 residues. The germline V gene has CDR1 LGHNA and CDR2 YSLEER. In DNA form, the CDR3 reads TGCGCCAGCAGCCAAGGTGCTAGAGGGACAGGGGGAACAGATACGCAGTATTTT. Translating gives CASSQGARGTGGTDTQYF.

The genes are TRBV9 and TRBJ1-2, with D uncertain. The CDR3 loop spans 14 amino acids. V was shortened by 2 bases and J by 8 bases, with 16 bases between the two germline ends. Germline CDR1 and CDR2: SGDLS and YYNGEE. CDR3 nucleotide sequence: TGTGCCAGCAGCGTTGGCCCGGAGCGTCCAGGCTACACCTTC. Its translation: CASSVGPERPGYTF.

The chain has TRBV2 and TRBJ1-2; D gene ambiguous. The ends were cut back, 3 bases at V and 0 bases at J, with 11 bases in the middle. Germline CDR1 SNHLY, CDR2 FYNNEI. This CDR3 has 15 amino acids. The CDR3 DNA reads TGTGCCAGCAGTGAGATGGGATCCCCTAACTATGGCTACACCTTC. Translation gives CASSEMGSPNYGYTF.

The CDR3 DNA is TGCGCCAGCAGCCAAGAGCCGGGTGGGAGCTATGGCTACACCTTC. Translated, it gives CASSQEPGGSYGYTF. J is TRBJ1-2 and V is TRBV4-3; D is undetermined. V was pared by 0 bases and J by 4 bases, with 12 bases between. The CDR3 has 15 residues. Looked up from germline, CDR1 is LGHNA and CDR2 is YSLEER.

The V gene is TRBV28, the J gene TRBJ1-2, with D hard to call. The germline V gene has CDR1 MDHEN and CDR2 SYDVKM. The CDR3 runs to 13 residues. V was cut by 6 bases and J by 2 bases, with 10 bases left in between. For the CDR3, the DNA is TGTGCCAGCAGCCCACAGCTAAACTATGGCTACACCTTC. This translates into CASSPQLNYGYTF.